This T cell receptor (beta chain) was captured in a study of blood T cell repertoires in COVID-19. Study summary: Acute and convalescent COVID-19 specimens originated in the United States, Italy and Spain.

All enrollees were about 18 to 89 years old and from fewer than 30 US areas. Original processing methods: Cell counts per sample came from amplifying reference gene primers. The repertoire was sequenced with immunoSEQ multiplex PCR; TCRdb's copy has only in-frame clones and lacks some. The V and J calls and clone size were taken over from that table, and D and trimming were inferred from the DNA. The table lists about 210,000 clones, about four fifths of them singletons, with more than 8.5% in the top ten. What was sequenced was PBMCs or T cells enriched from blood (not recorded which). The clonotype was recovered from a woman aged 50 to 60 with acute COVID-19.

CDR3 nucleotides: TGTGCCAGCAGTGAAGCGGAAGCGGGAGAACAGACCCAGTACTTC. It specifies CASSEAEAGEQTQYF. V is TRBV2 and J is TRBJ2-5; 8 nucleotides match TRBD2. After removal of 0 bases from V and 6 bases from J, the junction contained 6 bases not matched to a gene. This CDR3 contains 15 residues. The germline V gene encodes CDR1 SNHLY and CDR2 FYNNEI. Complete variable domain (other parts from reference TRBV2 and TRBJ2-5): EPEVTQTPSHQVTQMGQEVILRCVPISNHLYFYWYRQILGQKVEFLVSFYNNEISEKSEIFDDQFSVERPDGSNFTLKIRSTKLEDSAMYFCASSEAEAGEQTQYFGPGTRLLVL.